Only a few counts were recorded for the clone carrying this TCR beta chain. Its specificity is not known. There are 12 residues in the CDR3. V was shortened by 7 bases and J by 7 bases, with 11 bases between the two germline ends. This sample stems from a study of beta chain features in type 1 diabetes. Study observations and caveats: The study left unresolved whether HLA type influences TCRB rearrangement. Shorter templates might be favored by PCR, and equally so in patients and in controls.

Every participating donor gave one draw, a heparinised blood sample averaging about 100 mL. All of the isolated RNA was reverse transcribed, so expressed TCRB transcripts were sequenced. Assay: immunoSEQ multiplex PCR; the TCRdb copy retains only in-frame clones and omits some. The top ten clones hold about 0.019% of a sample with a few hundred thousand clones, roughly 16% of them seen once. V is TRBV23-1 and J is TRBJ2-1, with D possibly TRBD1 on 6 matching bases. TRBV23-1 is assigned to the ORF class and has an uncertain function. Source material: naive CD4+ T cells from blood. The sequence derives from a young woman in good health. CDR3 DNA sequence: TGCGCCAGCAATTTACAGGGAAATGAGCAGTTCTTC. It codes for CASNLQGNEQFF.